This T cell receptor beta chain stems from a study of graft-versus-host responses after intestinal transplantation. The overall study: Multivisceral, liver-intestinal, or isolated intestinal grafts went to recipients. All recipients were given anti-thymocyte globulin induction, and tacrolimus and steroids were then administered for 3 to 4 years. Study outcomes and limitations: Elevated graft-versus-host to host-versus-graft clonal ratios in allografts were recorded for patients with graft-donor T cell macrochimerism. GvH clones occurred in recipient marrow; some first appeared in ileum or blood.

As regards this clone: Its antigen remains unknown.

The CDR3 is 15 amino acids. Germline V gene lookup returns CDR1 MNHEY and CDR2 SMNVEV (reference sequence). The ends were cut back, 0 bases at V and 0 bases at J, with 6 bases in the middle. TCRdb's table, derived via immunoSEQ multiplex PCR, lists solely in-frame clones and lacks some. The repertoire holds approximately 20,000 clones, with approximately 72% as singletons. Lymphocytes (intraepithelial and lamina propria) were released by processing the graft tissue. The rearrangement uses TRBV27 and TRBJ1-5; D call uncertain. This TCR derives from a human patient who received an intestinal transplant, so some T cells may come from the graft donor. The sequences come from ileum tissue, collected approximately 20 days after intestinal transplant. The CDR3 nucleotides read TGTGCCAGCAGTTTATCGGCAGATAGCAATCAGCCCCAGCATTTT. Translation: CASSLSADSNQPQHF.